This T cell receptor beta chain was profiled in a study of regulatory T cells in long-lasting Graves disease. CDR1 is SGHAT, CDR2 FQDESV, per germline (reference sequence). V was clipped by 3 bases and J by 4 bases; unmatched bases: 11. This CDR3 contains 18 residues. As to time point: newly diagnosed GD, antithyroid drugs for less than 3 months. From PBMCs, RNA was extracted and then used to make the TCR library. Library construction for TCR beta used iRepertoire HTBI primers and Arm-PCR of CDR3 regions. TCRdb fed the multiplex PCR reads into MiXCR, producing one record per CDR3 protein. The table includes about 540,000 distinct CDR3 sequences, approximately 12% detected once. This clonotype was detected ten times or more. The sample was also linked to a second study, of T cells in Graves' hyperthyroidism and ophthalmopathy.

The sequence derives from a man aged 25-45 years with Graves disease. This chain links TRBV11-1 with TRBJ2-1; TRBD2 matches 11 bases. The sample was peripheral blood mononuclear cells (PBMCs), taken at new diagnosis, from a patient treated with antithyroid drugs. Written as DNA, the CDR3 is TGTGCCAGCAGCTTCCGGCTAGCGGGAGGCGGAAAATACAATGAGCAGTTCTTC. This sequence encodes CASSFRLAGGGKYNEQFF.